Sequencing of this TCR beta chain was carried out in a study of blood T cell repertoires in COVID-19. The CDR3 length is 15 residues. Germline V gene lookup returns CDR1 SGHRS and CDR2 YFSETQ. The ends were cut back, 0 bases at V and 5 bases at J, with 11 bases in the middle. Repertoires were generated with immunoSEQ multiplex PCR, while TCRdb's copy carries only in-frame clones and drops some. The repertoire holds around 250,000 clones, with around 89% as singletons. Material: peripheral blood. This rearrangement joins TRBV5-1 to TRBJ1-4; possibly TRBD1 for D (6 bases). The source is an older woman with COVID-19, enrolled during active disease. In DNA, the CDR3 is TGCGCCAGCAGCTTGGGGGGGCGCATGAATGAAAAACTGTTTTTT. Translating gives CASSLGGRMNEKLFF.